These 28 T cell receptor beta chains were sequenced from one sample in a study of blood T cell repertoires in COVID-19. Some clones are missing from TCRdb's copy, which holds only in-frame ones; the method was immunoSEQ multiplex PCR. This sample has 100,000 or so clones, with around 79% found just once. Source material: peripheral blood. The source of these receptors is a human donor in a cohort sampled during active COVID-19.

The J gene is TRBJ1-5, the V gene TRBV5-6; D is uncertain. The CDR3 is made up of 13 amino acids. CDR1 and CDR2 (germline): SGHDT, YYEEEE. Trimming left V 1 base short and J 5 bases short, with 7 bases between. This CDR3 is CASSLSVYQPQHF. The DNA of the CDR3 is TGTGCCAGCAGCTTGTCCGTGTATCAGCCCCAGCATTTT.

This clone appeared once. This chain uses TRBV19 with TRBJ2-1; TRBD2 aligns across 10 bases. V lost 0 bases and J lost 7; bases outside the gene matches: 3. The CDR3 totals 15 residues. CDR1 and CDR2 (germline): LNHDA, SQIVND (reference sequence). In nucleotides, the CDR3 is TGTGCCAGTAGTATAGACCTAGCGGGAGCGAATGAGCAGTTCTTC. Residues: CASSIDLAGANEQFF.

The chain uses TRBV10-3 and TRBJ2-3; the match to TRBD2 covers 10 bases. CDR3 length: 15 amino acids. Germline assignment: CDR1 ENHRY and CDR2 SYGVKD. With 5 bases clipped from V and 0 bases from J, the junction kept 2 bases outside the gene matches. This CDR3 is CAISLAGGSTDTQYF. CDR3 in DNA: TGTGCCATCAGTTTAGCGGGAGGCAGCACAGATACGCAGTATTTT.

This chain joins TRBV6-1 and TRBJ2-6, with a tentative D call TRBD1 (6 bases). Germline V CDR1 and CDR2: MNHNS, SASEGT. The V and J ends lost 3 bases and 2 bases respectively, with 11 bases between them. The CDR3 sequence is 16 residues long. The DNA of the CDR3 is TGTGCCAGCAGTGAGTTACAGGGCACTGGGGCCAACGTCCTGACTTTC. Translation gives CASSELQGTGANVLTF.

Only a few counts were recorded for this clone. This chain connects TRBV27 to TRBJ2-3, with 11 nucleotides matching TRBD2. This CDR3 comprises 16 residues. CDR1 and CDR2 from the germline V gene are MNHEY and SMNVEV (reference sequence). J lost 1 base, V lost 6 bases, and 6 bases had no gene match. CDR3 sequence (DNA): TGTGCCAGCAGACCAGGACTAGCGGGTCGCACAGATACGCAGTATTTT. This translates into CASRPGLAGRTDTQYF.

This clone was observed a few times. The DNA for the CDR3 is TGTGCCATCAAAGAGGACAGTACCTACGAGCAGTACTTC. Translation gives CAIKEDSTYEQYF. The rearrangement uses TRBV10-3 and TRBJ2-7, with D perhaps TRBD1 (6 bases). Per germline, CDR1 ENHRY and CDR2 SYGVKD. V lost 7 bases, J lost 2 bases, and 12 bases lay in between. The CDR3 has 13 amino acids.

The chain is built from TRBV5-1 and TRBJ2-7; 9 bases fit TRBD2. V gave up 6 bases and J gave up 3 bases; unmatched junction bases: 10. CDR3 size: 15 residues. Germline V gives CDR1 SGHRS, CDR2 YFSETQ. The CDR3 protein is CASTLDSGGLYEQYF. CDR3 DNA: TGCGCCAGCACCCTGGATAGCGGGGGACTCTACGAGCAGTACTTC.

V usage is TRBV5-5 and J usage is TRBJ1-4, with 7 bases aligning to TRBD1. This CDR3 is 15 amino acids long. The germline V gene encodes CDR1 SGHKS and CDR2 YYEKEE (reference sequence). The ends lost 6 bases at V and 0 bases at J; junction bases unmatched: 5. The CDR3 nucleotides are TGTGCCAGCATAGACAGGGCTGCAACTAATGAAAAACTGTTTTTT. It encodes CASIDRAATNEKLFF.

CDR3: CASSSLGALNTGELFF. The CDR3 DNA reads as TGTGCCAGCAGCTCCCTGGGGGCGTTGAACACCGGGGAGCTGTTTTTT. The chain employs TRBV5-5 and TRBJ2-2; the D gene is possibly TRBD1 (6 bases). The CDR3 runs to 16 residues. From germline, CDR1 is SGHKS and CDR2 YYEKEE (reference sequence). V lost 3 bases and J 1 base, leaving 13 bases between the germline ends. Filled out from reference TRBV5-5 and TRBJ2-2, the complete variable domain reads DAGVTQSPTHLIKTRGQQVTLRCSPISGHKSVSWYQQVLGQGPQFIFQYYEKEERGRGNFPDRFSARQFPNYSSELNVNALLLGDSALYLCASSSLGALNTGELFFGEGSRLTVL.

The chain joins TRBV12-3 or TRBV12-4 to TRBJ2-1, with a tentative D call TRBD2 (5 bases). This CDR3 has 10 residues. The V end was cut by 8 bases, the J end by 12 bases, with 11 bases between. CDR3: CASGGFVQFF. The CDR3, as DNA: TGTGCCAGCGGCGGGTTTGTGCAGTTCTTC.

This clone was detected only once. The CDR3 sequence is CASSLTSGSDEQFF. The DNA of the CDR3 is TGTGCCAGCAGCTTGACTAGCGGGAGTGATGAGCAGTTCTTC. The V gene is TRBV5-8, the J gene TRBJ2-1, with 11 bases lining up with TRBD2. From germline, CDR1 is SGHTS and CDR2 YDEGEE. The CDR3 extends over 14 amino acids. Unmatched junction bases numbered 2, after V lost 1 base and J lost 8 bases.

This CDR3 is CASTPGTSGSDEQFF. As DNA, the CDR3 is TGTGCCAGTACCCCCGGGACTAGCGGGAGTGATGAGCAGTTCTTC. The J gene is TRBJ2-1, the V gene TRBV19, with TRBD2 matching over 14 bases. Per the germline V gene, CDR1 is LNHDA and CDR2 is SQIVND (reference sequence). CDR3 length: 15 amino acids. Losses at the gene ends were 7 bases for V and 8 bases for J; bases not matched to a gene: 7.

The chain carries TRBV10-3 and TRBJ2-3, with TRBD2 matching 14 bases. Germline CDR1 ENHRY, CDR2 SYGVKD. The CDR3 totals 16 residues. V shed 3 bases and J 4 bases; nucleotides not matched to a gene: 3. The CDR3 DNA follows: TGTGCCATCAGTGATGGGACTAGCGGGAGAGCAGATACGCAGTATTTT. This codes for CAISDGTSGRADTQYF.

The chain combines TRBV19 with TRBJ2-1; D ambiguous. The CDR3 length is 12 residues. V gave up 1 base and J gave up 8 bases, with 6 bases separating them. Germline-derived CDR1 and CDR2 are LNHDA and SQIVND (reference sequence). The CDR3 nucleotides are TGTGCCAGTAGTATAGGACGGGATGAGCAGTTCTTC. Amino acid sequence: CASSIGRDEQFF.

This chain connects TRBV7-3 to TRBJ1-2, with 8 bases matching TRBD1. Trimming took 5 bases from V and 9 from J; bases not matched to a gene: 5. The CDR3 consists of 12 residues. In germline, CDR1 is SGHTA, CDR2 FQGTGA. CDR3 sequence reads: CASSGGQGSYTF. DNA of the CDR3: TGTGCCAGCAGCGGAGGACAGGGTAGCTACACCTTC.

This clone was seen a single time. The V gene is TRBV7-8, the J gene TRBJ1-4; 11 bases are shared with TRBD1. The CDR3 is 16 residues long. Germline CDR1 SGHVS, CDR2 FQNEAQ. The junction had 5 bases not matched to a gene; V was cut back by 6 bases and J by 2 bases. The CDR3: CASSRTGGPTNEKLFF. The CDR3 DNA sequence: TGTGCCAGCAGTCGGACAGGGGGCCCCACTAATGAAAAACTGTTTTTT. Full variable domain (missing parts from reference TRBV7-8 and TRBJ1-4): GAGVSQSPRYKVAKRGQDVALRCDPISGHVSLFWYQQALGQGPEFLTYFQNEAQLDKSGLPSDRFFAERPEGSVSTLKIQRTQQEDSAVYLCASSRTGGPTNEKLFFGSGTQLSVL.

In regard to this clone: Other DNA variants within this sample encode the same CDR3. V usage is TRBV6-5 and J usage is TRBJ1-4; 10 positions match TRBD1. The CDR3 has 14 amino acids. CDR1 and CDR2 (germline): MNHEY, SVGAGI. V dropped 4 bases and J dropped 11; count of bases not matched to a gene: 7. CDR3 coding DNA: TGTGCCAGCAGTTCCTCTGGGACAGGGGAGAAACTGTTTTTT. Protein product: CASSSSGTGEKLFF.

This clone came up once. Here the CDR3 reads CASSFGLDTGELFF. The CDR3 bases are TGCGCCAGCAGCTTTGGACTAGACACCGGGGAGCTGTTTTTT. This rearrangement joins TRBV5-1 to TRBJ2-2; TRBD2 aligns across 7 bases. Germline V lookup: CDR1 SGHRS, CDR2 YFSETQ. CDR3 size: 14 residues. V lost 2 bases and J lost 3; bases outside the gene matches: 1.

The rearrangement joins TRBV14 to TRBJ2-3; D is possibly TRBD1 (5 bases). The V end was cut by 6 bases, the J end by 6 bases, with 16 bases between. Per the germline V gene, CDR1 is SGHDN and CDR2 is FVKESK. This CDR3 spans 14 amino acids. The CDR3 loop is CASSQRQIGDTQYF. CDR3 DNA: TGTGCCAGCAGTCAACGACAGATAGGGGATACGCAGTATTTT.

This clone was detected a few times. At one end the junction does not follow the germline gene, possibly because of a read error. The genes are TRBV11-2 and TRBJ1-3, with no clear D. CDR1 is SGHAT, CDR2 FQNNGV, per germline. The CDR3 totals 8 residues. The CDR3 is CASQQIYF. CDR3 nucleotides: TGCGCCAGCCAACAGATATATTTT.

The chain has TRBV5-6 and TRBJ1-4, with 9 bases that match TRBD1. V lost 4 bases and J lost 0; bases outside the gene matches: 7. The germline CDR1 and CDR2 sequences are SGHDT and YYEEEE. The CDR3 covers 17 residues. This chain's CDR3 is CASSKDRGTATNEKLFF. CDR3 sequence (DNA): TGTGCCAGCAGCAAAGACAGGGGGACAGCAACTAATGAAAAACTGTTTTTT. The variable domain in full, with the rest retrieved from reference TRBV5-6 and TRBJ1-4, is DAGVTQSPTHLIKTRGQQVTLRCSPKSGHDTVSWYQQALGQGPQFIFQYYEEEERQRGNFPDRFSGHQFPNYSSELNVNALLLGDSALYLCASSKDRGTATNEKLFFGSGTQLSVL.

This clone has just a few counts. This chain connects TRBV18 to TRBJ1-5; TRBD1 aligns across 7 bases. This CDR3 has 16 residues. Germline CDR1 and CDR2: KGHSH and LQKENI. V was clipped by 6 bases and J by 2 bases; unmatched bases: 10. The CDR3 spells CASSPPITGGNQPQHF. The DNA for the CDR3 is TGTGCCAGCTCGCCCCCCATTACAGGGGGCAATCAGCCCCAGCATTTT.

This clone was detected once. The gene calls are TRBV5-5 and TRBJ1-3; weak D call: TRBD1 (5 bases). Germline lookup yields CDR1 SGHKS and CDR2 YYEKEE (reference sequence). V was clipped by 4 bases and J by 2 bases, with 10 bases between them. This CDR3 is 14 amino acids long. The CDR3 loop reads CASSQDIAGNTIYF. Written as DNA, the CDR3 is TGTGCCAGCAGCCAGGACATAGCTGGAAACACCATATATTTT.

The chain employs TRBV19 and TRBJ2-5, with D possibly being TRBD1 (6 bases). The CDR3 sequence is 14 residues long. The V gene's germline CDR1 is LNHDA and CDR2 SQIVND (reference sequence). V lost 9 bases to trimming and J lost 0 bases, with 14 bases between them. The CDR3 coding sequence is TGTGCCAGCACCCGGGACACGAACCAAGAGACCCAGTACTTC. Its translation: CASTRDTNQETQYF.

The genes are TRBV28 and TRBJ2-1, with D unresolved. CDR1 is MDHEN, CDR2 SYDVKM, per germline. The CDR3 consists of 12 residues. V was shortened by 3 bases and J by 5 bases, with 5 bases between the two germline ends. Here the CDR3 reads CASSFSDNEQFF. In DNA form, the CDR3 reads TGTGCCAGCAGTTTTTCGGACAATGAGCAGTTCTTC.

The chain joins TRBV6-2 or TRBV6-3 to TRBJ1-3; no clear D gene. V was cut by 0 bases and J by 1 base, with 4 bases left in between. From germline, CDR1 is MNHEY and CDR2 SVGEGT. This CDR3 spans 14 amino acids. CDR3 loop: CASSYSGSGNTIYF. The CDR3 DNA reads TGTGCCAGCAGTTACTCCGGGTCTGGAAACACCATATATTTT.

As DNA, the CDR3 is TGTGCCAGCAGCCCCATGGGGGGGGCACGTCAGCCCCAGCATTTT. Its translation is CASSPMGGARQPQHF. This chain joins TRBV6-5 and TRBJ1-5, with D perhaps TRBD1 (6 bases). CDR3 length equals 15 residues. Germline V CDR1 and CDR2: MNHEY, SVGAGI. V was pared by 6 bases and J by 6 bases, with 18 bases between.

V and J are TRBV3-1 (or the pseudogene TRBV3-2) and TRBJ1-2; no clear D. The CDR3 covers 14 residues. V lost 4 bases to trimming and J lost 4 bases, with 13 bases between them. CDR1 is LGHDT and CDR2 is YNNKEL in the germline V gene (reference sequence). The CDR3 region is CASSPDWVGYGYTF. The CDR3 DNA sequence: TGTGCCAGCAGCCCCGACTGGGTTGGCTATGGCTACACCTTC.